The 15 T cell receptor beta chains below come from one sample, sequenced in a study of blood T cell repertoires in COVID-19. TCRdb's table, derived via immunoSEQ multiplex PCR, lists solely in-frame clones and lacks some. This table holds under 200,000 clones, approximately 85% found once. What was sequenced was peripheral blood. These receptors were collected from a man between 60 and 75 years old who had recovered from COVID-19.

This chain connects TRBV9 to TRBJ2-2; D possibly corresponds to TRBD2 (5 bases). Germline V gene data show CDR1 as SGDLS and CDR2 as YYNGEE. Deletions cut 4 bases from V and 4 bases from J, with 14 bases between. The CDR3 is 15 amino acids. The CDR3 bases are TGTGCCAGCAGCCCGGGGAACACGGGCACCGGGGAGCTGTTTTTT. Its protein is CASSPGNTGTGELFF.

V gene TRBV6-5 combines with J gene TRBJ2-2; weak D call: TRBD1 (6 bases). CDR1 is MNHEY, CDR2 SVGAGI, per germline. This CDR3 is built from 16 residues. V lost 2 bases, J lost 0 bases, and 10 bases lay in between. CDR3 sequence (DNA): TGTGCCAGCAGTTACCAGGGACACACGAACACCGGGGAGCTGTTTTTT. This translates into CASSYQGHTNTGELFF.

The chain joins TRBV19 to TRBJ2-2, with TRBD1 matching 7 bases. Germline-derived CDR1 and CDR2 are LNHDA and SQIVND (reference sequence). V shed 4 bases, J shed 4 bases, and the junction held 3 bases outside the gene matches. The CDR3 is made up of 14 amino acids. The CDR3 is CASSTGQSTGELFF. CDR3 nucleotide sequence: TGTGCCAGTAGTACGGGACAGAGCACCGGGGAGCTGTTTTTT.

The chain has TRBV11-1 and TRBJ1-2, with 9 bases matching TRBD1. The V gene end was trimmed by 3 bases and the J gene end by 2 bases; junction bases not matched to a gene: 1. Germline V gene lookup returns CDR1 SGHAT and CDR2 FQDESV (reference sequence). The CDR3 runs to 14 residues. The CDR3 DNA sequence: TGTGCCAGCAGCTTTGGGACAGGGAACTATGGCTACACCTTC. This gives the protein CASSFGTGNYGYTF.

The CDR3, as DNA: TGTGCCAGCAGTGAACCGGGACAGGGGAAAGGTGGCTACACCTTC. This gives the protein CASSEPGQGKGGYTF. The chain combines TRBV6-1 with TRBJ1-2; 10 nucleotides line up with TRBD1. Trimming removed 2 bases from V and 7 bases from J; junction bases left unmatched: 7. The CDR3 runs to 15 residues. Looked up from germline, CDR1 is MNHNS and CDR2 is SASEGT.

This clone was detected only once. The chain couples TRBV27 to TRBJ1-2; 9 nucleotides agree with TRBD1. J gave up 4 bases and V 5 bases, and 8 bases lay outside the gene matches. Germline V gene data show CDR1 as MNHEY and CDR2 as SMNVEV (reference sequence). The CDR3 consists of 15 residues. The CDR3 is CASSPGQGSVYGYTF. The DNA of the CDR3 is TGTGCCAGCAGTCCCGGACAGGGGAGTGTCTATGGCTACACCTTC.

This clone has a handful of counts. This chain joins TRBV19 and TRBJ2-7; D not certain. Trimming shortened V by 3 bases and J by 3 bases, and 12 bases separated the two germline ends. The CDR3 is made up of 14 amino acids. Per germline, CDR1 LNHDA and CDR2 SQIVND (reference sequence). The CDR3, as DNA: TGTGCCAGTAGTATGGGCTACCCTGTCTACGAGCAGTACTTC. This encodes CASSMGYPVYEQYF.

The rearrangement joins TRBV21-1 to TRBJ1-5; TRBD1 is the table's D call and was not checked against the DNA. TRBV21-1 is assigned pseudogene status. The CDR3 extends over 16 amino acids. Here the CDR3 DNA reads TGTGCCAGCAGCAACGGCCCGGGACACAGTAGTCAGCCCCAGCATTTT. Its translation: CASSNGPGHSSQPQHF.

At least ten counts were recorded for this clone. V usage is TRBV12-5 and J usage is TRBJ1-4; 8 bases align to TRBD1. CDR3 size: 21 residues. CDR1 is LGHNT and CDR2 is FRNRAP in the germline V gene. The junction had 18 bases not matched to a gene; V was cut back by 0 bases and J by 3 bases. DNA of the CDR3: TGTGCTAGTGGTTTGGTAGGAGTAGGAACAGGGGGGTTTTCGGCTAATGAAAAACTGTTTTTT. The encoded protein is CASGLVGVGTGGFSANEKLFF. Full variable domain (remainder filled in from reference TRBV12-5 and TRBJ1-4): DARVTQTPRHKVTEMGQEVTMRCQPILGHNTVFWYRQTMMQGLELLAYFRNRAPLDDSGMPKDRFSAEMPDATLATLKIQPSEPRDSAVYFCASGLVGVGTGGFSANEKLFFGSGTQLSVL.

This chain connects TRBV4-1 to TRBJ2-3, with 7 bases fitting TRBD2. The germline gives CDR1 MGHRA, CDR2 YSYEKL. CDR3 length: 16 residues. V dropped 1 base and J dropped 4; count of bases not matched to a gene: 8. The CDR3 region is CASSQGSSGNSDTQYF. CDR3 DNA: TGCGCCAGCAGCCAAGGATCAAGCGGGAATTCAGATACGCAGTATTTT.

The chain links TRBV6-5 to TRBJ1-3, with TRBD1 matching over 7 bases. CDR1 MNHEY and CDR2 SVGAGI come from the germline V gene. The CDR3 has 15 residues. With V trimmed by 9 bases and J by 0 bases, 8 bases remained unmatched. The CDR3 nucleotides read TGTGCCAGTGCGACAGGGTACATCTCTGGAAACACCATATATTTT. The encoded protein is CASATGYISGNTIYF.

The rearrangement joins TRBV29-1 to TRBJ2-3; D unclear. CDR3 length equals 13 residues. Germline V lookup: CDR1 SQVTM, CDR2 ANQGSEA. Trimming stripped 2 bases from V and 2 bases from J, with 8 bases between. The CDR3 nucleotides read TGCAGCGTTGAATTTGCACACACAGATACGCAGTATTTT. It yields the protein CSVEFAHTDTQYF.

The chain has TRBV6-5 and TRBJ1-6; D unresolved. The germline V gene has CDR1 MNHEY and CDR2 SVGAGI. The CDR3 has 14 amino acids. Trimming took 0 bases from V and 9 from J, leaving 9 bases between them. CDR3 bases: TGTGCCAGCAGTTACTCGCAGTTCTCTTCACCCCTCCACTTT. This gives the protein CASSYSQFSSPLHF.

The J gene is TRBJ2-6, the V gene TRBV5-1; the match to TRBD1 covers 9 bases. The CDR3 length is 16 residues. With V trimmed by 3 bases and J by 2 bases, 3 bases remained unmatched. CDR1 is SGHRS, CDR2 YFSETQ, per germline. CDR3 nucleotides: TGCGCCAGCAGCTATACAGGGGGCGCTGGGGCCAACGTCCTGACTTTC. Its translation: CASSYTGGAGANVLTF.

This chain connects TRBV7-3 to TRBJ1-1; the match to TRBD1 covers 7 bases. J lost 0 bases, V lost 4 bases, and 17 bases had no gene match. The V gene's germline CDR1 is SGHTA and CDR2 FQGTGA. The CDR3 loop spans 19 amino acids. CDR3 loop: CASSSTDFRTGGLNTEAFF. CDR3 DNA sequence: TGTGCCAGCAGCTCAACGGATTTTAGGACAGGAGGTTTGAACACTGAAGCTTTCTTT.